This passage covers 8 T cell receptor beta chains from one sample sequenced in a study of beta chain features in type 1 diabetes (dated by TCRdb to about 2018). What the authors observed across the whole study: Type 1 diabetes patients showed a moderate but significant shortening of TCRB CDR3 length in all four CD4+ subsets.

Library creation used the immunoSEQ multiplex PCR assay. The High Capacity cDNA Reverse Transcription Kit was used to reverse transcribe all of the isolated RNA, meaning that expressed TCRB transcripts were what got sequenced. TCRdb obtained this table from immuneACCESS and retained in-frame rearrangements with V and J assigned. These tables miss some clones; where compared with another copy, unresolved V genes account for less than half of the shortfall, and the remainder is unexplained. The sample data list approximately 150,000 clones, and approximately 13% of these were observed just once. The top ten constitute under 1.5% of the sample. These TCRs are of unknown antigen specificity. The source material was central memory CD4+ T cells from blood. The receptors originated from a man aged 18-30 years with type 1 diabetes.

Of note for this clone: The sample contains more than one DNA sequence encoding this CDR3. This chain uses TRBV18 with TRBJ1-2; D unclear. Per germline, CDR1 KGHSH and CDR2 LQKENI. Trimming took 1 base from V and 7 from J, leaving 7 bases between them. CDR3 length equals 12 residues. CDR3 sequence reads: CASSPQGTGYTF. The DNA for the CDR3 is TGTGCCAGCTCACCACAGGGAACTGGCTACACCTTC. Supplemented by reference TRBV18 and TRBJ1-2, the full variable domain reads NAGVMQNPRHLVRRRGQEARLRCSPMKGHSHVYWYRQLPEEGLKFMVYLQKENIIDESGMPKERFSAEFPKEGPSILRIQQVVRGDSAAYFCASSPQGTGYTFGSGTRLTVV.

CDR3 residues: CASSDKGLSSASTDTQYF. DNA of the CDR3: TGTGCCAGCAGTGACAAGGGACTTTCCTCTGCTAGCACAGATACGCAGTATTTT. The chain employs TRBV6-1 and TRBJ2-3; TRBD2 is a possible D gene (6 bases). Germline-derived CDR1 and CDR2 are MNHNS and SASEGT. The V end lost 3 bases, the J end lost 0 bases, and 19 bases lay between the germline ends. This CDR3 has 18 residues.

The chain joins TRBV18 to TRBJ1-2, with D hard to call. Germline CDR1 reads KGHSH; CDR2 reads LQKENI. The CDR3 is made up of 15 amino acids. V was cut by 0 bases and J by 2 bases, with 10 bases left in between. For the CDR3, the DNA is TGTGCCAGCTCACCACCGGCGGCGGCAAACTATGGCTACACCTTC. Translation gives CASSPPAAANYGYTF.

The chain carries TRBV7-2 and TRBJ1-1; D ambiguous. The V end was cut by 1 base, the J end by 5 bases, with 11 bases between. This CDR3 comprises 14 residues. Germline V gene sequence: CDR1 SGHTA, CDR2 FQGNSA. The DNA of the CDR3 is TGTGCCAGCAGCTTAGAGGACTCCGGGACTGAAGCTTTCTTT. Translated, it gives CASSLEDSGTEAFF. Looking up the rest from reference TRBV7-2 and TRBJ1-1 gives the full variable domain: GAGVSQSPSNKVTEKGKDVELRCDPISGHTALYWYRQSLGQGLEFLIYFQGNSAPDKSGLPSDRFSAERTGGSVSTLTIQRTQQEDSAVYLCASSLEDSGTEAFFGQGTRLTVV.

The J gene is TRBJ1-4, the V gene TRBV28; 8 bases map to TRBD1. The V segment lost 5 bases and the J segment 8 bases; nucleotides outside the gene matches: 10. In germline, CDR1 is MDHEN, CDR2 SYDVKM. The CDR3 totals 15 residues. CDR3 coding DNA: TGTGCCAGCAGTCAGCTGGACAGGGAGGCCGAAAAACTGTTTTTT. This translates into CASSQLDREAEKLFF.

This clone was counted only a few times. The chain employs TRBV28 and TRBJ2-3; the D gene is possibly TRBD2 (6 bases). This CDR3 spans 13 amino acids. V lost 7 bases to trimming and J lost 6 bases, with 14 bases between them. The V gene's germline CDR1 is MDHEN and CDR2 SYDVKM. The CDR3 DNA sequence: TGTGCCAGCACGGTGGGGGGTGGCGATACGCAGTATTTT. It is translated as CASTVGGGDTQYF.

This clone was recorded many times. The V and J genes are TRBV5-1 and TRBJ2-3; TRBD1 might be the D (6 bases). This CDR3 spans 15 amino acids. V lost 4 bases to trimming and J lost 1 base, with 13 bases between them. CDR1 and CDR2 from the germline V gene are SGHRS and YFSETQ. The CDR3 spells CASSAQGGGTDTQYF. In nucleotides, the CDR3 is TGCGCCAGCAGCGCACAGGGTGGGGGCACAGATACGCAGTATTTT. The variable domain in full, completed from reference TRBV5-1 and TRBJ2-3, reads KAGVTQTPRYLIKTRGQQVTLSCSPISGHRSVSWYQQTPGQGLQFLFEYFSETQRNKGNFPGRFSGRQFSNSRSEMNVSTLELGDSALYLCASSAQGGGTDTQYFGPGTRLTVL.

This clone was picked up a small number of times. The J gene is TRBJ1-1, the V gene TRBV7-9; TRBD1 might be the D (6 bases). The germline V gene has CDR1 SEHNR and CDR2 FQNEAQ (reference sequence). The CDR3 contains 13 residues. The germline V and J ends were trimmed by 7 bases and 3 bases, with 12 bases remaining between them. For the CDR3, the DNA is TGTGCCAGCATCTTTAGGGGGGACACTGAAGCTTTCTTT. Translated: CASIFRGDTEAFF.